This T cell receptor beta chain originates from a study of cytomegalovirus exposure and HLA in healthy donors. Study conclusions and caveats: The number of N-insertions in an Asian-associated ancestry cluster was reportedly below the 666-donor mean in a later analysis.

A note on this clone: Its antigen is unidentified.

CDR1 is GTSNPN and CDR2 is SVGIG in the germline V gene (reference sequence). CDR3 length equals 13 residues. The V and J ends lost 4 bases and 1 base respectively, with 10 bases between them. The PCR made use of 60 Vbeta and 13 Jbeta primers. Data came from immunoSEQ multiplex PCR; TCRdb stores just in-frame clones and leaves some out. Recorded for this sample: about 200,000 clones. The chain couples TRBV30 to TRBJ1-1; D ambiguous. The sequencing sample was made of PBMCs. This sequence was found in a boy under 18 in good health and CMV-seronegative. The CDR3 nucleotides read TGTGCCTGGACTTACTCAGGGAACACTGAAGCTTTCTTT. This codes for CAWTYSGNTEAFF.